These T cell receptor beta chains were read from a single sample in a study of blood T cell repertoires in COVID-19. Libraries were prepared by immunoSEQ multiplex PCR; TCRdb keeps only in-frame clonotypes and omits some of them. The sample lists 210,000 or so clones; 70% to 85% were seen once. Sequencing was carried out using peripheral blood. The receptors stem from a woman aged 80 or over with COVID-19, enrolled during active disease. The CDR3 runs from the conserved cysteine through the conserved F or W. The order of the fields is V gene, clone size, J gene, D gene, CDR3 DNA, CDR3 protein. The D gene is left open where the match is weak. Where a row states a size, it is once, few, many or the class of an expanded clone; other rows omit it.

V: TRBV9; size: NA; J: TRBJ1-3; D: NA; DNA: TGTGCCAGCAGCGCCCTCGGCTCTGGAAACACCATATATTTT; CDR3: CASSALGSGNTIYF
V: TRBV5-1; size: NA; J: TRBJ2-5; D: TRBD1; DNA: TGCGCCAGCAGCCCGGGACAGGGAGAGACCCAGTACTTC; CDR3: CASSPGQGETQYF
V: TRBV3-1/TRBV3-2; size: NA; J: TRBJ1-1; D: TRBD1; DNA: TGTGCCAGCAGCCAAAGGGGGGAAGACAGGGGAGGCGCTTTCTTT; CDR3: CASSQRGEDRGGAFF
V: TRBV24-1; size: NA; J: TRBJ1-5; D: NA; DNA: TGTGCCACCAGTGATTTGCGGGGGGGGCGGTGTCATCAGCCCCAGCATTTT; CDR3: CATSDLRGGRCHQPQHF
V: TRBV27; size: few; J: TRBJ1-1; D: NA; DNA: TGTGCCAGCAGTTCTCCTAGGGAAGCTTTCTTT; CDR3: CASSSPREAFF
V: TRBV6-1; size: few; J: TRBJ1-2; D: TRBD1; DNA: TGTGCCAGCAGTGAAGCAACAACCCGTGGGACAGCCTCGGGCTACACCTTC; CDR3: CASSEATTRGTASGYTF
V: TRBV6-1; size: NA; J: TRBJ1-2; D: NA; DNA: TGTGCCAGCAGTGAAAGGGCAGGGCTGGGCTACACCTTC; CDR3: CASSERAGLGYTF
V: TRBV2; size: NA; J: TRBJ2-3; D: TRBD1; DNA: TGTGCCAGCAGTGCCCTCGGACAGGGGGCAGATACGCAGTATTTT; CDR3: CASSALGQGADTQYF
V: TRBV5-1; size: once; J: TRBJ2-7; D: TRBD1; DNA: TGCGCCAGCAGCGAGGGACAGGGGGGGATCCACGAGCAGTACTTC; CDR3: CASSEGQGGIHEQYF
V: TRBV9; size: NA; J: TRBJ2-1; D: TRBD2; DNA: TGTGCCAGCAGCCCGATGACTAGCGGCCCTTACAATGAGCAGTTCTTC; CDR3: CASSPMTSGPYNEQFF
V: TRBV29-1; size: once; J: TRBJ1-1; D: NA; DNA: TGCAGCGCACGGGTGGACACTGAAGCTTTCTTT; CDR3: CSARVDTEAFF
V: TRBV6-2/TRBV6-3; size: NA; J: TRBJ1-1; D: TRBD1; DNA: TGTGCCAGCAGTTACGGACAGGGGGTGAGTTCCACTGAAGCTTTCTTT; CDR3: CASSYGQGVSSTEAFF
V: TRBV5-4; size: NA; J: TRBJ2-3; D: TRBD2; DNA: TGTGCCAGCAGCTCGGATAGCGGGGGGACAACAGATACGCAGTATTTT; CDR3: CASSSDSGGTTDTQYF
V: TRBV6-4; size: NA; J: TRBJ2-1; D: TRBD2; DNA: TGTGCCAGCAAAGGACTAGCGGGAGAGGGTGAGCAGTTCTTC; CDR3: CASKGLAGEGEQFF
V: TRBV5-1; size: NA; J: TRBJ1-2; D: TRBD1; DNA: TGCGCCAGCAGCTTAACTCCCGGGACAGGGCGCGTCTTC; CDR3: CASSLTPGTGRVF
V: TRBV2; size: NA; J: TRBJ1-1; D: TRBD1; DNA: TGTGCCAGCAGTAGGGACAGGGGGGGGAACACTGAAGCTTTCTTT; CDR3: CASSRDRGGNTEAFF
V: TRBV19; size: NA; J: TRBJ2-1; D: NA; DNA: TGTGCCAGTATTGGGACTTTCAATGAGCAGTTCTTC; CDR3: CASIGTFNEQFF
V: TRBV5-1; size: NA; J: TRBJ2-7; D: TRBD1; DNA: TGCGCCAGCAGGGGCGGACAGGGGGTCGGAAACGAGCAGTACTTC; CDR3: CASRGGQGVGNEQYF
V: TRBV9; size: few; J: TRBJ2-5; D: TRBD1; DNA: TGTGCCAGCAGCGTACAGGACAGGGGACAGACCCAGTACTTC; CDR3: CASSVQDRGQTQYF
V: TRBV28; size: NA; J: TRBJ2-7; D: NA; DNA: TGTGCCAGCAGTTCGTGGCAGGGGCCCTACGAGCAGTACTTC; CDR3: CASSSWQGPYEQYF
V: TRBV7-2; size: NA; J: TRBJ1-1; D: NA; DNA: TGTGCCAGCAGCCTACCAGGGGTGAACACTGAAGCTTTCTTT; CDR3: CASSLPGVNTEAFF
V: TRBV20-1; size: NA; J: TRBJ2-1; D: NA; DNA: TGCAGTGTAGCGGAAAACAATGAGCAGTTCTTC; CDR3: CSVAENNEQFF
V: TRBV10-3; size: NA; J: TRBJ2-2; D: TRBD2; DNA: TGTGCCATCAGTGACCAGCGGGGGGCCGGGGAGCTGTTTTTT; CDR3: CAISDQRGAGELFF
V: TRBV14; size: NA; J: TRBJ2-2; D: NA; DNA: TGTGCCAGCAGCCTAGTGGAGCTGGGCGGGGAGCTGTTTTTT; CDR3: CASSLVELGGELFF
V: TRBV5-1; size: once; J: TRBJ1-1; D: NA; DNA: TGCGCCAGCAGCTTGGATGGGGCGAACACTGAAGCTTTCTTT; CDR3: CASSLDGANTEAFF
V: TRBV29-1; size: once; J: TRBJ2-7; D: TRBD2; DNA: TGCAGCGTCGATTGGACTAGCGGGGGGGAGCAGTACTTC; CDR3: CSVDWTSGGEQYF
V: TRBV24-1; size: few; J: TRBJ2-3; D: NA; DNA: TGTGCCACCAGTGACTCCCGGACAGCTAGCACAGATACGCAGTATTTT; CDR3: CATSDSRTASTDTQYF
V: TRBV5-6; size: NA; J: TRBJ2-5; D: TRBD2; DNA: TGTGCCAGCAGCTCCCGACTAGCGGGAGATTCAGAGACCCAGTACTTC; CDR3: CASSSRLAGDSETQYF
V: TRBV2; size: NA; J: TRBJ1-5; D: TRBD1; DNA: TGTGCCAGCAGTGTGGGGCAGGGGGACCAGCCCCAGCATTTT; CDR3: CASSVGQGDQPQHF
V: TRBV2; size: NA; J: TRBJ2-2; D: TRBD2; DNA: TGTGCCAGCGGGGTAGCGGGGGGGAACACCGGGGAGCTGTTTTTT; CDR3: CASGVAGGNTGELFF
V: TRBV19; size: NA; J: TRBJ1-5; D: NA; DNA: TGTGCCAGTAGTAGAGGGTTAGTTAGCAATCAGCCCCAGCATTTT; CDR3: CASSRGLVSNQPQHF
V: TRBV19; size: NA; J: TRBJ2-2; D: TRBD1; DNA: TGTGCCAGTAGTACCCCGGGACAGGGTGTGCGGAACTTAGGGGGGGAGCTGTTTTTT; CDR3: CASSTPGQGVRNLGGELFF
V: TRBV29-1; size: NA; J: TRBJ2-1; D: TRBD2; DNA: TGCAGCGTTGAGTCTAGCGGGAGCCCCAATGAGCAGTTCTTC; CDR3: CSVESSGSPNEQFF
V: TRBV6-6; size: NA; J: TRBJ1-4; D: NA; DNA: TGTGCCAGCAGCCAAGGCAGGATTGCAACTAATGAAAAACTGTTTTTT; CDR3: CASSQGRIATNEKLFF
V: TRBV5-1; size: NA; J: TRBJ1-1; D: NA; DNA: TGCGCCAGCAGCTTGGTCTCGGGGTCTAGGTCCACTGAAGCTTTCTTT; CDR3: CASSLVSGSRSTEAFF
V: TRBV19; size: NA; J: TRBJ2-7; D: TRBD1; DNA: TGTGCCAGTAGCCCCTTGAGGCTCGGGACAGAACCCTACGAGCAGTACTTC; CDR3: CASSPLRLGTEPYEQYF
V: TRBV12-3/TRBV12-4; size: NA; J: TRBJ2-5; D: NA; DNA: TGTGCCATCCAACGGGGTCCCGAAGAGACCCAGTACTTC; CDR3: CAIQRGPEETQYF
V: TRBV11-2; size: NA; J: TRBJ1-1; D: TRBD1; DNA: TGTGCCAGCAGCTCAGATCCGGGACAGGGACCGGCTTTCTTT; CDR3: CASSSDPGQGPAFF
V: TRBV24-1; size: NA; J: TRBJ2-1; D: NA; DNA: TGTGCCACCAGTGATCCCCCGCGAGGGCGTGAGCAGTTCTTC; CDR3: CATSDPPRGREQFF
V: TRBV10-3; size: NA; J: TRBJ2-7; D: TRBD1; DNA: TGTGCCGTGACAGGGAAGAACTACGAGCAGTACTTC; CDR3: CAVTGKNYEQYF
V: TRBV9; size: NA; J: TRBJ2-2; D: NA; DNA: TGTGCCAGCTCCTTAGTCGCGAACACCGGGGAGCTGTTTTTT; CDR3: CASSLVANTGELFF
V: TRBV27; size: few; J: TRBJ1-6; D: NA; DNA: TGTGCCAGCAGTATCTACTCAGGGCGGCGTTCACCCCTCCACTTT; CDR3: CASSIYSGRRSPLHF
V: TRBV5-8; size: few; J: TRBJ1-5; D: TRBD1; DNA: TGTGCCAGCAGCGGTACAGGGGGGGCCAATCAGCCCCAGCATTTT; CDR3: CASSGTGGANQPQHF
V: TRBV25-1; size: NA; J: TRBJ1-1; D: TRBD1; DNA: TGTGCCAGCAGTGAGCAGGGGGCCAGCCCGAACACTGAAGCTTTCTTT; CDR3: CASSEQGASPNTEAFF
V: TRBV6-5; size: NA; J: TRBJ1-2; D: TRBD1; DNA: TGTGCCAGCAGGGGCGGGGGGACAGGGACTCATGGCTACACCTTC; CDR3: CASRGGGTGTHGYTF
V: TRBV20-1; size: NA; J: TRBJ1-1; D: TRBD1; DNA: TGCAGTGCAAACAGGGGGACTGAAGCTTTCTTT; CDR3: CSANRGTEAFF
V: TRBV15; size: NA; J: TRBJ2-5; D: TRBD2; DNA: TGTGCCACCAGCAGAGCGGGACTAGCTAGCGAGACCCAGTACTTC; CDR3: CATSRAGLASETQYF
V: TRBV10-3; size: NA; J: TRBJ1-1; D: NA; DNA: TGTGCCATCAGGATGGGGGGGCCAAACACTGAAGCTTTCTTT; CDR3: CAIRMGGPNTEAFF
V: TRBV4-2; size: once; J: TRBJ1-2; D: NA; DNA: TGTGCCAGCAGCCCTAGGCGGAGAAGTCTCTATGGCTACACCTTC; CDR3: CASSPRRRSLYGYTF